Below are 6 T cell receptor beta chains sequenced from a single sample in a study of blood T cell repertoires in COVID-19. Method: immunoSEQ multiplex PCR; TCRdb's copy keeps in-frame clones and lacks some. Of about 180,000 clones listed, about 89% were seen once; the top ten hold roughly 2%. Specimen: peripheral blood. These receptors were taken from a man between 18 and 29 years old who had recovered from COVID-19.

This sequence joins TRBV10-3 and TRBJ2-7; 9 nucleotides line up with TRBD1. Germline V gives CDR1 ENHRY, CDR2 SYGVKD. The CDR3 length is 11 residues. The V segment lost 10 bases and the J segment 5 bases; nucleotides outside the gene matches: 3. CDR3 loop: CATGTGNEQYF. CDR3 sequence (DNA): TGTGCCACCGGGACAGGGAACGAGCAGTACTTC.

This sequence joins TRBV24-1 and TRBJ2-2; D call uncertain. The CDR3 is made up of 13 amino acids. Trimming left V 9 bases short and J 1 base short, with 8 bases between. Germline V gene data show CDR1 as KGHDR and CDR2 as SFDVKD. The CDR3 nucleotides read TGTGCCACCTCAGATCAGAACACCGGGGAGCTGTTTTTT. Translated: CATSDQNTGELFF.

The CDR3 bases are TGTGCCAGCAGAAGAGACAGGGGAACTAATGAAAAACTGTTTTTT. The encoded protein is CASRRDRGTNEKLFF. The rearrangement joins TRBV6-6 to TRBJ1-4; 8 bases match TRBD1. Germline V lookup: CDR1 MNHNY, CDR2 SVGAGI (reference sequence). The CDR3 spans 15 residues. The trim removed 6 bases at V and 1 base at J, leaving 4 bases unmatched.

The chain's CDR3 is CAISESGAGGWYEQYF. Written as DNA, the CDR3 is TGTGCCATCAGTGAGTCGGGGGCAGGGGGCTGGTACGAGCAGTACTTC. The rearrangement joins TRBV10-3 to TRBJ2-7; 8 nucleotides line up with TRBD1. Germline V gene data show CDR1 as ENHRY and CDR2 as SYGVKD. J gave up 4 bases and V 0 bases, and 8 bases lay outside the gene matches. The CDR3 extends over 16 amino acids.

The chain uses TRBV10-2 and TRBJ2-5, with 9 bases identical to TRBD2. CDR1 and CDR2 (germline): WSHSY, SAAADI. The J segment lost 4 bases and the V segment lost 6 bases, leaving 9 bases of the junction unmatched. The CDR3 loop spans 15 amino acids. CDR3 residues: CASSGAGGRGETQYF. In nucleotides, the CDR3 is TGCGCCAGCAGCGGAGCGGGAGGACGAGGAGAGACCCAGTACTTC.

This clone was found once. The V call is TRBV6-5, the J call TRBJ1-2; no firm D call. Trimming took off 0 bases at V and 9 bases at J, with 17 bases between the two ends. This CDR3 has 15 residues. Germline lookup yields CDR1 MNHEY and CDR2 SVGAGI. As DNA, the CDR3 is TGTGCCAGCAGTTACTCGGAGGGTACGTCCGATCGCTACACCTTC. Protein product: CASSYSEGTSDRYTF.